A selection of T cell receptor beta chains follows, all from one sample in a study of OX40 agonist ivuxolimab in advanced cancers. TCRdb's table, derived via immunoSEQ multiplex PCR, lists solely in-frame clones and lacks some. Among some 40,000 clones, approximately 91% were seen once, and the ten largest hold less than 30%. The source material was CD4+ or CD8+ T cells sorted from blood, sampled in a trial of the OX40 agonist ivuxolimab. Source of these receptors: an adult with an advanced solid tumor such as melanoma, head and neck, liver or kidney cancer. Both conserved end residues are part of each CDR3. A D gene is named only where the DNA matches it firmly. Size tells how often a clone was seen (once, few, many) or the class of an expanded clone, and some rows leave it out.

size	D	J	V	CDR3	DNA
NA	TRBD1	TRBJ1-5	TRBV28	CASSQGHRGRNQPQHF	TGTGCCAGCAGTCAGGGGCACAGGGGTAGAAATCAGCCCCAGCATTTT
NA	NA	TRBJ2-2	TRBV4-1	CASSQDLQGTGELFF	TGCGCCAGCAGCCAAGATCTCCAGGGCACCGGGGAGCTGTTTTTT
NA	NA	TRBJ2-2	TRBV19	CASSRGGGLGGELFF	TGTGCCAGTAGTAGAGGAGGGGGACTCGGCGGGGAGCTGTTTTTT
NA	TRBD2	TRBJ2-7	TRBV5-4	CASSLGLAETYEQYF	TGTGCCAGCAGCTTAGGACTAGCGGAGACCTACGAGCAGTACTTC
NA	NA	TRBJ2-1	TRBV7-9	CASSDPARPYNEQFF	TGTGCCAGCAGCGACCCCGCGAGACCCTACAATGAGCAGTTCTTC
few	TRBD2	TRBJ2-3	TRBV14	CASSQADGGTQYF	TGTGCCAGCAGCCAAGCTGACGGGGGGACGCAGTATTTT
NA	NA	TRBJ2-7	TRBV30	CAWSPRFEEQYF	TGTGCCTGGAGTCCCCGTTTTGAGGAGCAGTACTTC
few	NA	TRBJ2-7	TRBV5-5	CASSLGWDRSYEQYF	TGTGCCAGCAGCTTGGGGTGGGATCGGAGCTACGAGCAGTACTTC
NA	NA	TRBJ1-2	TRBV28	CAVGFNGYTF	TGTGCCGTAGGGTTCAATGGCTACACCTTC
NA	NA	TRBJ1-5	TRBV6-1	CASSVIGSNQPQHF	TGTGCCAGCAGTGTGATAGGGAGCAATCAGCCCCAGCATTTT
once	NA	TRBJ2-5	TRBV7-8	CASSSTPETQYF	TGTGCCAGCAGCTCCACCCCGGAGACCCAGTACTTC
NA	NA	TRBJ1-1	TRBV6-1	CASSGWANEAFF	TGTGCCAGCAGTGGGTGGGCGAATGAAGCTTTCTTT
once	NA	TRBJ1-2	TRBV6-5	CARRQDDNYGYTF	TGTGCCAGGCGGCAGGACGACAACTATGGCTACACCTTC
NA	TRBD1	TRBJ2-7	TRBV28	CASSWTGSYEQYF	TGTGCCAGCAGTTGGACAGGCTCCTACGAGCAGTACTTC
NA	NA	TRBJ1-3	TRBV5-1	CASSTARATQFFSLGNTIYF	TGCGCCAGCAGCACTGCCCGGGCTACGCAATTCTTTTCCTTAGGAAACACCATATATTTT
NA	NA	TRBJ2-7	TRBV30	CAWSAGNEQYF	TGTGCCTGGAGCGCAGGGAACGAGCAGTACTTC
NA	TRBD1	TRBJ1-2	TRBV14	CASSQLTGGDYGYTF	TGTGCCAGCAGCCAACTGACAGGGGGCGACTATGGCTACACCTTC
NA	NA	TRBJ2-7	TRBV6-1	CASSEVEGNLYEQYF	TGTGCCAGCAGTGAAGTAGAGGGCAACCTCTACGAGCAGTACTTC
NA	TRBD1	TRBJ1-2	TRBV4-1	CASSQDDRETEGYTF	TGCGCCAGCAGCCAGGACGACAGGGAGACGGAGGGCTACACCTTC
NA	NA	TRBJ2-7	TRBV15	CATSNPTGNLYEQYF	TGTGCCACCAGCAACCCAACAGGGAATCTCTACGAGCAGTACTTC
NA	NA	TRBJ1-1	TRBV6-5	CASSYSIEGTEAFF	TGTGCCAGCAGTTACTCGATAGAAGGCACTGAAGCTTTCTTT
NA	NA	TRBJ2-1	TRBV7-9	CASSHQTSFGEQFF	TGTGCCAGCAGCCATCAAACTAGTTTTGGTGAGCAGTTCTTC
NA	TRBD2	TRBJ2-3	TRBV10-3	CAISGPTSGRDITDTQYF	TGTGCCATCAGTGGGCCGACTAGCGGGAGGGATATTACAGATACGCAGTATTTT
NA	NA	TRBJ2-5	TRBV7-3	CASSLLSSETQYF	TGTGCCAGCAGCTTATTGTCCAGCGAGACCCAGTACTTC
few	TRBD1	TRBJ1-2	TRBV30	CACETGAGYTF	TGTGCCTGCGAGACAGGGGCGGGCTACACCTTC
NA	TRBD2	TRBJ2-1	TRBV5-6	CASSLALAGGFGNEQFF	TGTGCCAGCAGCTTGGCACTTGCGGGAGGGTTCGGGAATGAGCAGTTCTTC
once	TRBD1	TRBJ2-1	TRBV5-6	CASSLGDRSYNEQFF	TGTGCCAGCAGCTTGGGGGACAGGTCCTACAATGAGCAGTTCTTC
NA	TRBD1	TRBJ2-1	TRBV19	CASSIGDRVVNEQFF	TGTGCCAGTAGTATCGGGGACAGGGTCGTCAATGAGCAGTTCTTC
NA	TRBD1	TRBJ1-1	TRBV19	CASSIGQGREAFF	TGTGCCAGTAGTATAGGACAGGGGCGAGAAGCTTTCTTT
NA	NA	TRBJ2-7	TRBV5-1	CASSMAGQSYEQYF	TGCGCCAGCAGCATGGCGGGACAGAGCTACGAGCAGTACTTC
NA	NA	TRBJ1-1	TRBV29-1	CSVEMDIANTEAFF	TGCAGCGTTGAAATGGACATAGCGAACACTGAAGCTTTCTTT
NA	NA	TRBJ1-2	TRBV5-8	CASRGLGSYGYTF	TGTGCCAGCAGGGGGCTGGGGAGCTATGGCTACACCTTC
NA	NA	TRBJ2-3	TRBV6-1	CASSAGDTDTQYF	TGTGCCAGCAGTGCGGGAGACACAGATACGCAGTATTTT
once	TRBD2	TRBJ2-1	TRBV27	CASSSGTSGDNEQFF	TGTGCCAGCAGCTCCGGGACTAGCGGGGACAATGAGCAGTTCTTC
few	NA	TRBJ1-2	TRBV2	CASSEGQTNYGYTF	TGTGCCAGCAGTGAAGGGCAGACTAACTATGGCTACACCTTC
NA	TRBD1	TRBJ1-5	TRBV28	CASSHDRGPRQPQHF	TGTGCCAGCAGCCATGACAGGGGGCCTCGACAGCCCCAGCATTTT
NA	NA	TRBJ1-5	TRBV19	CAAGAGSGIQPQHF	TGTGCCGCTGGGGCAGGGTCAGGGATTCAGCCCCAGCATTTT
NA	NA	TRBJ2-7	TRBV10-1	CASSEGNSYEQYF	TGCGCCAGCAGTGAGGGGAACTCCTACGAGCAGTACTTC
once	NA	TRBJ2-1	TRBV4-1	CASSQVAHSMSSYNEQFF	TGCGCCAGCAGCCAAGTAGCCCATAGCATGAGCTCCTACAATGAGCAGTTCTTC
once	TRBD1	TRBJ2-3	TRBV27	CASSLSPGQDTDTQYF	TGTGCCAGCAGTTTATCGCCGGGACAGGACACAGATACGCAGTATTTT